This T cell receptor beta chain derives from a study of blood T cell repertoires in COVID-19. Study-level information: The study drew acute and convalescent COVID-19 samples from the United States, Italy and Spain. The analysed material was cDNA or gDNA that came from T cells, B-cell-depleted T cells, or PBMCs.

The germline V and J ends were trimmed by 4 bases and 2 bases, with 11 bases remaining between them. The germline gives CDR1 LNHDA, CDR2 SQIVND (reference sequence). The CDR3 runs 14 residues. How the authors handled the data: Scientists estimated how many nucleated cells there were by amplifying reference gene primers. The table came from immunoSEQ multiplex PCR; TCRdb's copy has only in-frame clones and leaves some out. The V and J calls and the clone size are those of that table, but D and trimming were determined from the DNA. This table holds some 400,000 clones, approximately 86% found once. The receptor comes from a human donor in a cohort sampled during active COVID-19. Sequenced: peripheral blood. The chain links TRBV19 to TRBJ1-2; D perhaps matches TRBD1 (6 bases). The CDR3 sequence is CASSTAGENYGYTF. The DNA for the CDR3 is TGTGCCAGTAGTACCGCAGGGGAAAACTATGGCTACACCTTC. Drawing the rest from reference TRBV19 and TRBJ1-2, the complete variable domain is DGGITQSPKYLFRKEGQNVTLSCEQNLNHDAMYWYRQDPGQGLRLIYYSQIVNDFQKGDIAEGYSVSREKKESFPLTVTSAQKNPTAFYLCASSTAGENYGYTFGSGTRLTVV.